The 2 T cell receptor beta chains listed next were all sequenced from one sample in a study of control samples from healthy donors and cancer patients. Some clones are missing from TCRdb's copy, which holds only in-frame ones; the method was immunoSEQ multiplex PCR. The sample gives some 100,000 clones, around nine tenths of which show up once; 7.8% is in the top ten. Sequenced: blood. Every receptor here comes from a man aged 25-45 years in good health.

As DNA, the CDR3 is TGCGCCAGCAGCCCGGACAGGAGCTCCTATAATTCACCCCTCCACTTT. As protein: CASSPDRSSYNSPLHF. This rearrangement joins TRBV5-1 to TRBJ1-6; 7 bases are a match to TRBD1. CDR3 size: 16 residues. With V trimmed by 4 bases and J by 0 bases, 4 bases remained unmatched. Germline V gives CDR1 SGHRS, CDR2 YFSETQ. Full variable domain (remainder filled in from reference TRBV5-1 and TRBJ1-6): KAGVTQTPRYLIKTRGQQVTLSCSPISGHRSVSWYQQTPGQGLQFLFEYFSETQRNKGNFPGRFSGRQFSNSRSEMNVSTLELGDSALYLCASSPDRSSYNSPLHFGNGTRLTVT.

This chain's CDR3 is CASSPGTSGRAPYNEQFF. As DNA, the CDR3 is TGTGCCAGCAGCCCCGGGACTAGCGGGAGGGCCCCCTACAATGAGCAGTTCTTC. This chain links TRBV7-8 with TRBJ2-1; 16 bases map to TRBD2. Losses at the gene ends were 5 bases for V and 2 bases for J; bases not matched to a gene: 6. Germline V CDR1 and CDR2: SGHVS, FQNEAQ. This CDR3 contains 18 residues.